The rows below give T cell receptor beta chains drawn from one sample of a study of CD4+ T cells in melanoma. Generated by immunoSEQ multiplex PCR, the TCRdb table keeps only in-frame clones and is missing some. The sample holds more than 10,000 clones, roughly two thirds seen once. Specimen: cells from a culture (not recorded whether cultured in vitro). These receptors originate from a human donor with melanoma. Both conserved end residues are part of each CDR3. The order of the fields is CDR3 DNA, CDR3 protein, clone size, D gene, J gene, V gene, CDR3 length. D genes are given only for firm matches. Clone size is given for some rows only: seen once, a few or many times, or a class if the clone is expanded.

TGTGCCAGCAGTTCCTCGGCGCAGGCGGGCGGCTACACCTTC	CASSSSAQAGGYTF	.	.	TRBJ1-2	TRBV6-6	14
TGTGCCAGCAGCCAAGAAGTTTCACGGGACACCGGGGAGCTGTTTTTT	CASSQEVSRDTGELFF	.	.	TRBJ2-2	TRBV4-2	16
TGTGCCAGCAGGGAACAGGGGCCGAGGAATTCACCCCTCCACTTT	CASREQGPRNSPLHF	.	TRBD1	TRBJ1-6	TRBV2	15
TGTGCCAGCAGCTTAAGACTTGACTCCTACGAGCAGTACTTC	CASSLRLDSYEQYF	few	.	TRBJ2-7	TRBV11-1	14
TGTGCCATCAGTGCGAACGGAATGGGCGAGCAGTACTTC	CAISANGMGEQYF	.	.	TRBJ2-7	TRBV6-4	13
TGTGCCAGCGCAGACGAAGGGGGCAGAACGAGCACGGAGACCCAGTACTTC	CASADEGGRTSTETQYF	.	.	TRBJ2-5	TRBV21-1	17
TGTGCCAGCAGCTTGGTCAGGGGTGAAAAACTGTTTTTT	CASSLVRGEKLFF	.	.	TRBJ1-4	TRBV5-8	13
TGTGCCAGCAGCTTGTTACTAGCGGGGGCTAACACCGGGGAGCTGTTTTTT	CASSLLLAGANTGELFF	.	TRBD2	TRBJ2-2	TRBV11-2	17
TGTGCCAGCAGCTTTCGTCTGGCGGGAGGGGAGACCCAGTACTTC	CASSFRLAGGETQYF	.	TRBD2	TRBJ2-5	TRBV5-4	15
TGCGCCAGCAGCCGTCAACAGGCCTACGAGCAGTACTTC	CASSRQQAYEQYF	medium-sized	.	TRBJ2-7	TRBV5-1	13
TGCGCCAGCAGCCGCGAGATGGGTGGGGGGGTTACCTACGAGCAGTACTTC	CASSREMGGGVTYEQYF	few	TRBD2	TRBJ2-7	TRBV4-1	17
TGTGCCAGCAGCCCCGGCCGACTAGCGGGGGGCACAGATACGCAGTATTTT	CASSPGRLAGGTDTQYF	once	TRBD2	TRBJ2-3	TRBV7-2	17
TGCGCCAGCAGCTTGGTGAGAGGGTCCGGTGGCTACACCTTC	CASSLVRGSGGYTF	.	.	TRBJ1-2	TRBV5-1	14
TGTGCCAGCAGTTTCGCAGGGATAGAGTCACCCCTCCACTTT	CASSFAGIESPLHF	.	.	TRBJ1-6	TRBV6-6	14
TGTGCCAGCAGCCGGGCCCGGAGGGCTAATGAAAAACTGTTTTTT	CASSRARRANEKLFF	once	.	TRBJ1-4	TRBV5-4	15
TGTGCCAGCAGAGGAGGGTTCGGGGCCTACGAGCAGTACTTC	CASRGGFGAYEQYF	.	.	TRBJ2-7	TRBV27	14
TGTGCCAGTAGTCAGCAGGGGTCTGGCGCAGATACGCAGTATTTT	CASSQQGSGADTQYF	.	.	TRBJ2-3	TRBV19	15
TGTGCCAGCAGTGCGTCGGGGTTAAGCTATGGCTACACCTTC	CASSASGLSYGYTF	.	.	TRBJ1-2	TRBV2	14
TGTGCCAGCAGCCGGGGACTAGCGAAACCCCACGAGCAGTACTTC	CASSRGLAKPHEQYF	.	TRBD2	TRBJ2-7	TRBV11-3	15
TGTGCCAGTAGTACCTCGGGACAGGGTTTTGATGAGCAGTTCTTC	CASSTSGQGFDEQFF	.	TRBD1	TRBJ2-1	TRBV19	15
TGTGCCAGCAGGTCCTACAGGGGGCTCACTGAAGCTTTCTTT	CASRSYRGLTEAFF	.	TRBD1	TRBJ1-1	TRBV7-9	14
TGTGCCAGCAGCCAGCTAGGGCGCGGGGGAGGAGGCACCGGGGAGCTGTTTTTT	CASSQLGRGGGGTGELFF	.	TRBD2	TRBJ2-2	TRBV4-2	18
TGTGCCACCAAGTGGGAACCCTACGAGCAGTACTTC	CATKWEPYEQYF	.	.	TRBJ2-7	TRBV6-1	12
TGTGCCAGCAGGGCAGGGGGCTCTGGAAACACCATATATTTT	CASRAGGSGNTIYF	.	TRBD1	TRBJ1-3	TRBV28	14
TGTGCCAGCAGCGGACAGGCCGGGACAGGGCCCACCGGGGAGCTGTTTTTT	CASSGQAGTGPTGELFF	.	TRBD1	TRBJ2-2	TRBV9	17
TGTGCCAGCAAGGGCGGTGGCTACACCTTC	CASKGGGYTF	.	.	TRBJ1-2	TRBV28	10
TGCGCCAGCACCCCCCAGGGCCTACTTGCAACTAATGAAAAACTGTTTTTT	CASTPQGLLATNEKLFF	once	.	TRBJ1-4	TRBV5-1	17
TGTGCCAGCAGCCGGGACCTCTCCTATGAAAAACTGTTTTTT	CASSRDLSYEKLFF	.	.	TRBJ1-4	TRBV11-2	14
TGTGCCAGCAGTGTTACCAGGGTGAGCTATGGCTACACCTTC	CASSVTRVSYGYTF	.	.	TRBJ1-2	TRBV6-1	14
TGTGCCAGCCCTCCTCCGGGGGGATCCTACGAGCAGTACTTC	CASPPPGGSYEQYF	.	TRBD2	TRBJ2-7	TRBV7-8	14
TGTGCCAGCAGCTTAGGACTGGGGGCCGGCTCTGGAAACACCATATATTTT	CASSLGLGAGSGNTIYF	.	.	TRBJ1-3	TRBV11-2	17
TGTGCCAGCAGCCTGGGTCCTTCCCCCTATGGCTACACCTTC	CASSLGPSPYGYTF	.	.	TRBJ1-2	TRBV13	14
TGCGCCAGCTCCCTGGGACATCATGAAGCTTTCTTT	CASSLGHHEAFF	few	.	TRBJ1-1	TRBV5-1	12
TGTGCCAGCAGGAGGACGGCCCCCTATAATTCACCCCTCCACTTT	CASRRTAPYNSPLHF	few	.	TRBJ1-6	TRBV27	15
TGTGCCAGCAGGGGACGGGCCTACGAGCAGTACTTC	CASRGRAYEQYF	.	.	TRBJ2-7	TRBV2	12
TGTGCCAGCAGCCTTTCCGGGACAGGGGCCGGAAACACCATATATTTT	CASSLSGTGAGNTIYF	.	TRBD1	TRBJ1-3	TRBV27	16
TGTGCCAGCAGCTCCCAAATCGCAGATACGCAGTATTTT	CASSSQIADTQYF	.	.	TRBJ2-3	TRBV7-7	13
TGTGCCAGCAGTGAGGGGGGGACCCAGTACTTC	CASSEGGTQYF	.	.	TRBJ2-5	TRBV6-5	11
TGCGCCAGCAGCCAAGGAACCCGCACACGGTCCGGGGAGCTGTTTTTT	CASSQGTRTRSGELFF	.	.	TRBJ2-2	TRBV4-1	16
TGTGCCAGCAGAGAGGGCTTCAGAGACACTGAAGCTTTCTTT	CASREGFRDTEAFF	few	.	TRBJ1-1	TRBV2	14
TGTGCCAGCTCACCTCTCCCTACCAACCAAGAGACCCAGTACTTC	CASSPLPTNQETQYF	few	.	TRBJ2-5	TRBV18	15
TGTGCCAGCTCACTGGGACAGGGAGAGACCCAGTACTTC	CASSLGQGETQYF	few	TRBD1	TRBJ2-5	TRBV18	13
TGTGCCAGCAGCCCGGGACAGGGGGCGCCCAATCAGCCCCAGCATTTT	CASSPGQGAPNQPQHF	.	TRBD1	TRBJ1-5	TRBV5-8	16
TGTGCCATCAGTGCAGCAGGGAACACCATATATTTT	CAISAAGNTIYF	.	.	TRBJ1-3	TRBV10-3	12
TGTGCCAGCAGCCCAGGCAGTCTGATGAACACTGAAGCTTTCTTT	CASSPGSLMNTEAFF	.	.	TRBJ1-1	TRBV5-4	15
TGCAGCGTAGACACAGGGGTGGTAGGTGGCTACACCTTC	CSVDTGVVGGYTF	.	TRBD1	TRBJ1-2	TRBV29-1	13
TGTGCCAGCAGCCTCCGGACAGGGGGCGAGGATACGCAGTATTTT	CASSLRTGGEDTQYF	.	TRBD1	TRBJ2-3	TRBV5-4	15
TGTGCCAGCAGCTTATTTTCGGGCGGGAAAAGCACAGATACGCAGTATTTT	CASSLFSGGKSTDTQYF	.	.	TRBJ2-3	TRBV7-3	17
TGTGCCAGCAGAAGCCAGGTTTCCTACAATGAGCAGTTCTTC	CASRSQVSYNEQFF	once	.	TRBJ2-1	TRBV2	14
TGTGCCAGCAGCCGAGCTAGGGGGACAGGCACTAACTATGGCTACACCTTC	CASSRARGTGTNYGYTF	.	TRBD1	TRBJ1-2	TRBV16	17
TGTGCCAGCAGTGAACGGACCACAGATACGCAGTATTTT	CASSERTTDTQYF	.	.	TRBJ2-3	TRBV6-1	13
TGTGCCATCAGTAAGACAGGGGGAGTTTTCCAGCCCCAGCATTTT	CAISKTGGVFQPQHF	.	TRBD1	TRBJ1-5	TRBV10-3	15
TGTGCCAGCAGTGTCAGGGGTAGCACTGAAGCTTTCTTT	CASSVRGSTEAFF	.	.	TRBJ1-1	TRBV6-1	13
TGTGCCAGCAGTAGAGGACAGGGGGTTGGTAGTGGCTACACCTTC	CASSRGQGVGSGYTF	medium-sized	TRBD1	TRBJ1-2	TRBV11-2	15
TGTGCCAGCAGCTTTTTTGGCCCCAGACAGGTGGCCGCTAACTATGGCTACACCTTC	CASSFFGPRQVAANYGYTF	.	.	TRBJ1-2	TRBV11-2	19
TGCAGTGCCGGACAGACCTACGAGCAGTACTTC	CSAGQTYEQYF	.	.	TRBJ2-7	TRBV20-1	11
TGTGCCAGCAGCTTAGACGGGACAGGTTTTCGATCACCCCTCCACTTT	CASSLDGTGFRSPLHF	few	TRBD1	TRBJ1-6	TRBV11-2	16
TGTGCCAGCAGCCAGGGACAGGGGGCCGACTATGGCTACACCTTC	CASSQGQGADYGYTF	.	TRBD1	TRBJ1-2	TRBV6-5	15
TGTGCCAGCAGTCCCCGTGTCGTGAACACTGAAGCTTTCTTT	CASSPRVVNTEAFF	.	.	TRBJ1-1	TRBV6-5	14
TGTGCCAGCAGCGAAGGGACTACTAGTTCACCCCTCCACTTT	CASSEGTTSSPLHF	.	.	TRBJ1-6	TRBV9	14